These T cell receptor beta chains were read from a single sample in a study of T cell responses to AZD1222 COVID-19 vaccine. Measured with immunoSEQ multiplex PCR; TCRdb has only the in-frame clones, and not every one. The sample shows roughly 100,000 clones, approximately 89% of them seen only once. The sequences come from peripheral blood, collected 28 days after the second dose of the MenACWY control vaccine. The receptors stem from an adult who received the MenACWY meningococcal vaccine as a control. CDR3s include the opening cysteine and the closing phenylalanine or tryptophan. The order of the fields is clone size, D gene, J gene, V gene, CDR3 DNA, CDR3 protein. The D gene is left open where the match is weak. Clone size appears in some rows only: once, few, many, or a class for an expanded clone.

.,TRBD2,TRBJ2-7,TRBV10-3,TGTGCCATCAGCCCGGGACTAGCGGGAGATAAGGGAGCCTACGAGCAGTACTTC,CAISPGLAGDKGAYEQYF
.,TRBD1,TRBJ2-3,TRBV6-5,TGTGCCAGCAGTCGGGACAGGGGGGCCGATACGCAGTATTTT,CASSRDRGADTQYF
.,.,TRBJ1-5,TRBV7-9,TGTGCCAGCAGCCGCGGGGACGGCACGCGGCCCCAGCATTTT,CASSRGDGTRPQHF
.,TRBD1,TRBJ1-1,TRBV28,TGTGCCAGCAGAGCCCATCAGGGGGCGAACACTGAAGCTTTCTTT,CASRAHQGANTEAFF
once,.,TRBJ2-7,TRBV4-2,TGTGCCAGCAGCCGCAGTGGTGGGATGGAGCAGTACTTC,CASSRSGGMEQYF
.,.,TRBJ2-7,TRBV3-1/TRBV3-2,TGTGCCAGCAGCCAGACAGGACCGAGGGGCGAGCAGTACTTC,CASSQTGPRGEQYF
few,TRBD2,TRBJ2-5,TRBV3-1/TRBV3-2,TGTGCCAGCAGCCGGGAGGGCTGGACCCAGTACTTC,CASSREGWTQYF
.,.,TRBJ1-2,TRBV2,TGTGCCAGCAGTGAACGGGCCTATGGCTACACCTTC,CASSERAYGYTF
few,.,TRBJ2-7,TRBV4-3,TGCGCCAGCAGCCAAGATGCAGGCTACGAGCAGTACTTC,CASSQDAGYEQYF
.,TRBD2,TRBJ2-5,TRBV7-9,TGTGCCAGCAGCTTAGTCACTAGCGGGGTCCAAGAGACCCAGTACTTC,CASSLVTSGVQETQYF
.,.,TRBJ1-4,TRBV13,TGTGCCAGCAGCTTAGGCCTGGGAATAGACAGTCCCGCTGAAAAACTGTTTTTT,CASSLGLGIDSPAEKLFF
.,.,TRBJ2-3,TRBV5-1,TGCGCCAGCAGCCCGCCCACAGATACGCAGTATTTT,CASSPPTDTQYF
.,.,TRBJ1-4,TRBV7-2,TGTGCCAGCAGCTCGTCGCCCGGGATTTTTGGCGAAAAACTGTTTTTT,CASSSSPGIFGEKLFF
.,.,TRBJ1-3,TRBV12-3/TRBV12-4,TGTGCCAGCAGTGACCAGGTGGGAAACACCATATATTTT,CASSDQVGNTIYF
.,TRBD2,TRBJ2-3,TRBV11-2,TGTGCCAGCAGCTTAAACCAAATTCGGACTAGCGGGGTCTCAGATACGCAGTATTTT,CASSLNQIRTSGVSDTQYF
.,TRBD1,TRBJ2-7,TRBV2,TGTGCCAGCGAAGCCGACAGGGCCCACGAGCAGTACTTC,CASEADRAHEQYF
.,.,TRBJ1-5,TRBV7-2,TGTGCCAGCAGCTCTCGGGGCGAGGGTCAGCCCCAGCATTTT,CASSSRGEGQPQHF
.,.,TRBJ2-7,TRBV5-1,TGCGCCAGCAGCGGGGTCGGGGGAATATACGAGCAGTACTTC,CASSGVGGIYEQYF
.,TRBD1,TRBJ2-1,TRBV29-1,TGCAGCGTCCAAAGGACAGGGGATTTTGAGCAGTTCTTC,CSVQRTGDFEQFF
.,TRBD2,TRBJ2-3,TRBV7-9,TGTGCCAGCAGCTTAATGACTAGCGGGGGGGATGGAGATACGCAGTATTTT,CASSLMTSGGDGDTQYF
.,.,TRBJ2-5,TRBV2,TGTGCCAGCAGCGGACTCCACAGGGCCCCCTCGTACCAAGAGACCCAGTACTTC,CASSGLHRAPSYQETQYF
.,.,TRBJ2-7,TRBV28,TGTGCCAGCGGACGACAGACCACCCCCTACGAGCAGTACTTC,CASGRQTTPYEQYF
.,TRBD2,TRBJ2-2,TRBV7-8,TGTGCCAGCAGCTCCGGACTAGCGGGGGACCTCAGGGAGAGTACCGGGGAGCTGTTTTTT,CASSSGLAGDLRESTGELFF
.,.,TRBJ1-1,TRBV19,TGTGCCAGTAGTTTCGAGGTGAACACTGAAGCTTTCTTT,CASSFEVNTEAFF
few,.,TRBJ1-6,TRBV4-2,TGTGCCAGCAGCCAAGAGAAGGTCCAGGTCAATAATTCACCCCTCCACTTT,CASSQEKVQVNNSPLHF
.,.,TRBJ2-2,TRBV6-1,TGTGCCAGCAGTGAAAGGGGCCAGCGCGGGGAGCTGTTTTTT,CASSERGQRGELFF
.,.,TRBJ1-1,TRBV7-9,TGTGCCAGCAGCTTAAGATCGGGGCAATACACTGAAGCTTTCTTT,CASSLRSGQYTEAFF
once,.,TRBJ1-1,TRBV29-1,TGCAGCGTTGAAGAGGGGCAGGTGAGGGGTTACACTGAAGCTTTCTTT,CSVEEGQVRGYTEAFF
.,.,TRBJ1-3,TRBV9,TGTGCCAGCAGCCAGACAGTCTCTGGAAACACCATATATTTT,CASSQTVSGNTIYF
.,TRBD1,TRBJ1-2,TRBV7-9,TGTGCCAGCAGCTTGGAGACAGGGTATGGCTACACCTTC,CASSLETGYGYTF
.,.,TRBJ2-7,TRBV5-8,TGTGCCAGCAGCTTCACAGGGCGTACCGAGCAGTACTTC,CASSFTGRTEQYF
.,.,TRBJ1-5,TRBV6-6,TGTGCCAGCAGCACTCACGAAATAAGTAATCAGCCCCAGCATTTT,CASSTHEISNQPQHF
few,TRBD2,TRBJ2-7,TRBV7-2,TGTGCCAGCAGCTTAGGGCCCGGGGGGGGTGCGGGTTACGAGCAGTACTTC,CASSLGPGGGAGYEQYF
once,.,TRBJ2-2,TRBV10-2,TGCGCCAGCAGTCCTCCGGGACGGAACACCGGGGAGCTGTTTTTT,CASSPPGRNTGELFF
.,.,TRBJ2-7,TRBV19,TGTGCCAGTAGTATCAGCGGGACAGGAGTCTACGAGCAGTACTTC,CASSISGTGVYEQYF
once,.,TRBJ1-1,TRBV2,TGTGCCAGCAGTGACTTGTTAGGTGGCACTGAAGCTTTCTTT,CASSDLLGGTEAFF
once,.,TRBJ2-5,TRBV9,TGTGCCAGCAGCGTAGCCCAAGGGGGGTCGCAAGAGACCCAGTACTTC,CASSVAQGGSQETQYF
.,.,TRBJ1-2,TRBV3-1/TRBV3-2,TGTGCCAGCAGCCACCTCTATGGCTACACCTTC,CASSHLYGYTF
.,TRBD1,TRBJ2-7,TRBV5-6,TGTGCCAGCAGCCTAACAGGGGGCTTCTACGAGCAGTACTTC,CASSLTGGFYEQYF
.,TRBD1,TRBJ1-2,TRBV18,TGTGCCAGCTCAGAATCCCGGGACAGCAACTATGGCTACACCTTC,CASSESRDSNYGYTF
.,.,TRBJ1-6,TRBV7-2,TGTGCCAGCAGCTTAGGCGGGGTCTCCTATAATTCACCCCTCCACTTT,CASSLGGVSYNSPLHF
.,TRBD1,TRBJ2-5,TRBV5-1,TGCGCCAGCAGCACCGGACAGGGGTTAGAGACCCAGTACTTC,CASSTGQGLETQYF
.,TRBD2,TRBJ2-1,TRBV2,TGTGCCAGCAGTCTAGATAGCGGGGGGGCCTACAATGAGCAGTTCTTC,CASSLDSGGAYNEQFF
few,.,TRBJ2-2,TRBV5-6,TGTGCCAGCAGCTTGTGGCAAGAATCTACCGGGGAGCTGTTTTTT,CASSLWQESTGELFF
.,.,TRBJ1-3,TRBV5-3,TGTGCCAGAAGCTTGAGTGGAGTTTGGTTGTTTAACACCATATATTTT,CARSLSGVWLFNTIYF
.,.,TRBJ1-4,TRBV18,TGTGCCAGCTCACCATATCCGGGGGAGCTTAATGAAAAACTGTTTTTT,CASSPYPGELNEKLFF
.,.,TRBJ1-2,TRBV4-2,TGTGCCAGCAGCCAAGATGGGGCAGCTAACTATGGCTACACCTTC,CASSQDGAANYGYTF
.,TRBD2,TRBJ2-3,TRBV5-4,TGTGCCAGCAGCTCAGGGACTAGCGGGGGGACAGCTCAAACGCAGTATTTT,CASSSGTSGGTAQTQYF
.,.,TRBJ1-1,TRBV2,TGTGCCAGCCTGGACGGACACCGAGGGGCTGAAGCTTTCTTT,CASLDGHRGAEAFF
.,.,TRBJ2-3,TRBV11-2,TGTGCCAGCAGCTTCTCCGAGGGAGATACGCAGTATTTT,CASSFSEGDTQYF
once,.,TRBJ2-7,TRBV9,TGTGCCAGCAGCGGAGGACTGGGGGTCTACGAGCAGTACTTC,CASSGGLGVYEQYF
.,.,TRBJ1-6,TRBV27,TGTGCCAGCAGTTTTGGGGGAAACTATAATTCACCCCTCCACTTT,CASSFGGNYNSPLHF
.,.,TRBJ1-2,TRBV10-2,TGCGCCAGCAGCCAGCACGGGGGACTATCAGATGGCTACACCTTC,CASSQHGGLSDGYTF
.,TRBD1,TRBJ1-2,TRBV4-2,TGTGCCAGCAGCCAAGATCTTGGGACAGGGGGAGCTAACTATGGCTACACCTTC,CASSQDLGTGGANYGYTF
few,TRBD1,TRBJ2-7,TRBV7-9,TGTGCCAGCAGCTTGACAGGGCTTTTCTCCTACGAGCAGTACTTC,CASSLTGLFSYEQYF
.,TRBD2,TRBJ2-5,TRBV24-1,TGTGCCACCAGTGATTTAGGCGGGGGGAAGGGGACCCAGTACTTC,CATSDLGGGKGTQYF
.,.,TRBJ1-5,TRBV19,TGTGCCAGCCGCCGGTGGACGCAGGGAAGCAATCAGCCCCAGCATTTT,CASRRWTQGSNQPQHF
.,.,TRBJ1-6,TRBV6-5,TGTGCCAGCGGAGGTGGGAATAATTCACCCCTCCACTTT,CASGGGNNSPLHF
.,TRBD2,TRBJ2-3,TRBV5-1,TGCGCCAGCAGCCCCGGGCGGGGGGTAGGCACAGATACGCAGTATTTT,CASSPGRGVGTDTQYF
once,.,TRBJ1-2,TRBV25-1,TGTGCCAGCAGTGGTGACCGATGGGCTATGGGCTACACCTTC,CASSGDRWAMGYTF